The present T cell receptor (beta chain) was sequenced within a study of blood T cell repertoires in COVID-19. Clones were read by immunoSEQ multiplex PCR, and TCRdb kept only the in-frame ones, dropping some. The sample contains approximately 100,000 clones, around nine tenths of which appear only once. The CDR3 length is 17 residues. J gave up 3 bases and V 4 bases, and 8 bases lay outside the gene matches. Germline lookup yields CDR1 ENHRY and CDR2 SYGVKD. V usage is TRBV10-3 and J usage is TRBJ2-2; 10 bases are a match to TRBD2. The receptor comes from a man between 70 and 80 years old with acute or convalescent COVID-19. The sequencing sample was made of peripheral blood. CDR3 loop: CAISAERGGRDTGELFF. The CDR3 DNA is TGTGCCATCAGTGCCGAGCGGGGGGGCCGGGACACCGGGGAGCTGTTTTTT.